This T cell receptor (beta chain) emerged from a study of cytomegalovirus exposure and HLA in healthy donors. Study results and limitations: Exclusion as indistinguishable affected some V segments, including TRBV6-2 and TRBV6-3. Most of the TCR beta V segments (in an earlier analysis) were productive either about 87% or about 30% of the time. It was only CMV serostatus that was available as immune exposure information. Accurate prediction of HLA-A and HLA-B alleles (for most subjects) was reportedly achieved from TCR beta sequences.

This PCR relied on a set of 60 Vbeta primers and 13 Jbeta primers. Sequenced by immunoSEQ multiplex PCR; TCRdb stores in-frame clones only, minus some. The data show tens of thousands of clones, with approximately 57% seen just once and under 8% held by the top ten. V was pared by 1 base and J by 8 bases, with 11 bases of the junction left unmatched. The CDR3 covers 16 residues. Per the germline V gene, CDR1 is SGHRS and CDR2 is YFSETQ. Concerning this clone itself: Its cognate antigen is unknown.

This clonotype was obtained from a woman aged 25 to 45 in good health and CMV-seronegative. The sequencing input was PBMCs. This chain links TRBV5-1 with TRBJ2-3; TRBD2 matches at 9 bases. The CDR3 DNA is TGCGCCAGCAGCTTGTTCTCCGGGACTAGCACGGGTACGCAGTATTTT. This translates into CASSLFSGTSTGTQYF.